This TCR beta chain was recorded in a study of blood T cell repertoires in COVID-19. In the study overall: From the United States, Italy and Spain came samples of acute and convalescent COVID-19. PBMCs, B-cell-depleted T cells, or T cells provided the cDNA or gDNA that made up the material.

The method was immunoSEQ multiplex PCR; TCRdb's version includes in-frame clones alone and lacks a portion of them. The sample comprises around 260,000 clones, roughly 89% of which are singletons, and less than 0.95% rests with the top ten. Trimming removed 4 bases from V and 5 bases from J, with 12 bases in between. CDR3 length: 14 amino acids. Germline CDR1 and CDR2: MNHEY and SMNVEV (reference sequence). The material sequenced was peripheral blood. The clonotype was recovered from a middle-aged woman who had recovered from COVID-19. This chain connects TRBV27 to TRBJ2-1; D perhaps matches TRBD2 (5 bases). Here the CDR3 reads CASSWDQEDNEQFF. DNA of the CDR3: TGTGCCAGCAGTTGGGATCAGGAGGACAATGAGCAGTTCTTC.